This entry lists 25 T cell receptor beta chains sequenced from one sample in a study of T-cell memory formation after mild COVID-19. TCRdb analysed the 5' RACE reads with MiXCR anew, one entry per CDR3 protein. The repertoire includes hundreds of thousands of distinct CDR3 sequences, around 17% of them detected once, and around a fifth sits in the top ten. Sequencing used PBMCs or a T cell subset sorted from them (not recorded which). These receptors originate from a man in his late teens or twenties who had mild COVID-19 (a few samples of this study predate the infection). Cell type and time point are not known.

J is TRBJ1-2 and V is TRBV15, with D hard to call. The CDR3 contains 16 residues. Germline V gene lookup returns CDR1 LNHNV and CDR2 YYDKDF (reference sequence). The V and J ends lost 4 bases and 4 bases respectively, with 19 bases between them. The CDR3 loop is CATSTLTRTLRYGYTF. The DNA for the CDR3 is TGTGCCACCAGCACCCTAACTCGGACCCTCCGCTATGGCTACACCTTC.

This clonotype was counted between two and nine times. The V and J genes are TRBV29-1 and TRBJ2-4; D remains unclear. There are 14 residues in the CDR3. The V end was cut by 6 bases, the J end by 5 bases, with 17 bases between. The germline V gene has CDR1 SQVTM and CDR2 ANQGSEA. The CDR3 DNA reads TGCAGCGTCGCACCCCCGGGCGCGGAAAACATTCAGTACTTC. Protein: CSVAPPGAENIQYF.

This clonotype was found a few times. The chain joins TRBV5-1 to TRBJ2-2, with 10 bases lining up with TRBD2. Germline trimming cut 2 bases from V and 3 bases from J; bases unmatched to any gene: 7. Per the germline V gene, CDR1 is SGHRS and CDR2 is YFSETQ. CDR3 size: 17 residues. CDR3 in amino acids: CASSFPIAGGHTGELFF. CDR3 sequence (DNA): TGCGCCAGCAGCTTCCCTATAGCGGGGGGACACACCGGGGAGCTGTTTTTT.

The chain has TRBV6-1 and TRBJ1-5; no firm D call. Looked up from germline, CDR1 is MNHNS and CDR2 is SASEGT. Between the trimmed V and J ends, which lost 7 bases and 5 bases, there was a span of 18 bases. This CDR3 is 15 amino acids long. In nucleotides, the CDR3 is TGTGCCAGCAAAGACCGGGCATACGGTGATCAGCCCCAGCATTTT. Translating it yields CASKDRAYGDQPQHF.

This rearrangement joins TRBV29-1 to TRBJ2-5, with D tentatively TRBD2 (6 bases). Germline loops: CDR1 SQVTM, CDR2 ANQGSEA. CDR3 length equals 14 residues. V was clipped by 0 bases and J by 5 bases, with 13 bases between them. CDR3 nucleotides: TGCAGCGTTGAAGATCTGGGGGGTATGGAGACCCAGTACTTC. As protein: CSVEDLGGMETQYF.

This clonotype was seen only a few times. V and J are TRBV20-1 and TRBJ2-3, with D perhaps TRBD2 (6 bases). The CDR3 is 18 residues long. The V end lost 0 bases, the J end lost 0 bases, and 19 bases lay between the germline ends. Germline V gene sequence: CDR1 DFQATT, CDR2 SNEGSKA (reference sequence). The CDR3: CSARDGQSGGDSTDTQYF. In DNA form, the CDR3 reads TGCAGTGCTAGAGATGGCCAGTCAGGCGGGGATAGCACAGATACGCAGTATTTT.

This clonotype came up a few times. The CDR3 is CASSPNGGGLEQFF. The CDR3, as DNA: TGTGCCAGCAGCCCTAACGGGGGGGGTCTGGAGCAGTTCTTC. The chain uses TRBV3-1 and TRBJ2-1; TRBD2 matches 8 bases. The ends lost 4 bases at V and 10 bases at J; junction bases unmatched: 9. Germline-derived CDR1 and CDR2 are LGHDT and YNNKEL (reference sequence). The CDR3 contains 14 residues.

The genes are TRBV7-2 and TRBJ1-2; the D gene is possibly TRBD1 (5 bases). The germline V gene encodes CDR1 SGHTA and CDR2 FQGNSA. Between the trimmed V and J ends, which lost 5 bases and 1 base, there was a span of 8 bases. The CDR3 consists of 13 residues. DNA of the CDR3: TGTGCCAGCAGCGTGACAGTTAACTATGGCTACACCTTC. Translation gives CASSVTVNYGYTF. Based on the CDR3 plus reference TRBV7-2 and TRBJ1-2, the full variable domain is GAGVSQSPSNKVTEKGKDVELRCDPISGHTALYWYRQSLGQGLEFLIYFQGNSAPDKSGLPSDRFSAERTGGSVSTLTIQRTQQEDSAVYLCASSVTVNYGYTFGSGTRLTVV.

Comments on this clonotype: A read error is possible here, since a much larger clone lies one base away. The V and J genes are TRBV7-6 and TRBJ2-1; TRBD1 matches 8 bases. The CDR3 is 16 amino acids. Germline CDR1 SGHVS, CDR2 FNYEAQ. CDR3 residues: CASSLESGGLYNDQFF. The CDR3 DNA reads TGTGCCAGCAGCTTAGAATCAGGGGGCCTATACAATGATCAGTTCTTC.

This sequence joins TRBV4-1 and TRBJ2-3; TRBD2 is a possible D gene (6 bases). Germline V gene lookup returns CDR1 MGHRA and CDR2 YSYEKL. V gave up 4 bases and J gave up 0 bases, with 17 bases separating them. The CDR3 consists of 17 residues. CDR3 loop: CASSPRSREISTDTQYF. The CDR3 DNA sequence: TGCGCCAGCAGCCCCCGTTCCCGGGAGATCAGCACAGATACGCAGTATTTT.

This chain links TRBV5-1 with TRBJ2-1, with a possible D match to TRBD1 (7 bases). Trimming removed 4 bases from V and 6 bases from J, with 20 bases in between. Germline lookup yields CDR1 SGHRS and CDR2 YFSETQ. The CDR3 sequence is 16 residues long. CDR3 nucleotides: TGCGCCAGCAGCCCCCCCGGCAGGGGGGTATTCAATGAGCAGTTCTTC. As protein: CASSPPGRGVFNEQFF.

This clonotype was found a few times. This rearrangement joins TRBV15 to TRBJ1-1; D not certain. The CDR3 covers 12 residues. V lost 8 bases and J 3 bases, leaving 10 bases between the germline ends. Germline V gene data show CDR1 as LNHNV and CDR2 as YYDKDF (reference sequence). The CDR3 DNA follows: TGTGCCACCGCGGGTGCTCACACTGAAGCTTTCTTT. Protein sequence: CATAGAHTEAFF.

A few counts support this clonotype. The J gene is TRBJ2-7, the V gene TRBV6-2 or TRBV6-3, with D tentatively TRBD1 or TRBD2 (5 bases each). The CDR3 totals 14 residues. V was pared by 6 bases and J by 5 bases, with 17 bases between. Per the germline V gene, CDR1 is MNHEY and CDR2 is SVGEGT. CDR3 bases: TGTGCCAGCAGGGACCGGGACGGGTCTCACGAGCAGTACTTC. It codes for CASRDRDGSHEQYF.

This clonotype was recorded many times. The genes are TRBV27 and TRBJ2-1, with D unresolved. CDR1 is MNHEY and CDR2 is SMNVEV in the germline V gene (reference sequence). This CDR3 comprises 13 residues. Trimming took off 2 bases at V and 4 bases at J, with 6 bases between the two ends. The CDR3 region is CASSLEPYNEQFF. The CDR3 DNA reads TGTGCCAGCAGTTTAGAACCTTACAATGAGCAGTTCTTC.

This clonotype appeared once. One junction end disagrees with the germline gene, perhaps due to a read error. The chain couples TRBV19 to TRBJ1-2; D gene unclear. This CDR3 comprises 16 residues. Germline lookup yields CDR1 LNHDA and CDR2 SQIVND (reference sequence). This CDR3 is CASSKEGNVPIDGYAF. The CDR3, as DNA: TGTGCCAGTAGTAAGGAGGGAAATGTTCCTATCGATGGCTACGCCTTC. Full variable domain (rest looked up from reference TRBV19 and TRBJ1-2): DGGITQSPKYLFRKEGQNVTLSCEQNLNHDAMYWYRQDPGQGLRLIYYSQIVNDFQKGDIAEGYSVSREKKESFPLTVTSAQKNPTAFYLCASSKEGNVPIDGYAFGSGTRLTVV.

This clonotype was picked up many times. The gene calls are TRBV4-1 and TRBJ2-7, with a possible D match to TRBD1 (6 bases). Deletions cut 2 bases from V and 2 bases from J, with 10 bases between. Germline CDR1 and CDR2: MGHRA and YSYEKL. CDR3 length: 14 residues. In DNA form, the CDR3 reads TGCGCCAGCAGCCAAAAGGCAGGGGCCTACGAGCAGTACGTC. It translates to CASSQKAGAYEQYV.

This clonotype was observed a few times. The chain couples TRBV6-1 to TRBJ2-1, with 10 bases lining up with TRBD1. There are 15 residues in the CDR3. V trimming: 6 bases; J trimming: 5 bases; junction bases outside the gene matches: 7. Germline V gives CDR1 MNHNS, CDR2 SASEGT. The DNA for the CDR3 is TGTGCCAGCAGGACAGGGGGCGCTTCCAACAATGAGCAGTTCTTC. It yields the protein CASRTGGASNNEQFF.

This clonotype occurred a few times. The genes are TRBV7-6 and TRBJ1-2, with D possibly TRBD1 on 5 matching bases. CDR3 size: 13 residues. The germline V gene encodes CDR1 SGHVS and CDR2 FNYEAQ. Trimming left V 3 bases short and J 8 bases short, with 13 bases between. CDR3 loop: CASSFKRGSGYTF. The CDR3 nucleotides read TGTGCCAGCAGCTTTAAACGGGGCTCAGGCTACACCTTC.

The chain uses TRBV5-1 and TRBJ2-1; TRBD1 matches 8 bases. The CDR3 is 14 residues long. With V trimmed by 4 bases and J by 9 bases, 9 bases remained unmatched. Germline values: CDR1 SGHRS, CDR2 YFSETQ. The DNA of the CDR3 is TGCGCCAGCAGCACCTCCGGACAGGGCGGTGAGCAGTTCTTC. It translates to CASSTSGQGGEQFF.

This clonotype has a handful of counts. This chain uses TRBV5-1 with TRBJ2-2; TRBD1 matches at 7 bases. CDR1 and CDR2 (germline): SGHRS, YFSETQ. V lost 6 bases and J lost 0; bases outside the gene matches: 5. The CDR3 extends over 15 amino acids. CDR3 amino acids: CASIEGTANTGELFF. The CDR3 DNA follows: TGCGCCAGCATCGAAGGGACAGCGAACACCGGGGAGCTGTTTTTT.

This CDR3 is CASSPNFRETQYF. DNA of the CDR3: TGCGCCAGCAGCCCCAATTTTAGGGAGACCCAGTACTTC. The V call is TRBV5-1, the J call TRBJ2-5; D is undetermined. V was trimmed by 4 bases and J by 5 bases, leaving 12 bases between them. The CDR3 runs 13 residues. CDR1 SGHRS and CDR2 YFSETQ come from the germline V gene. Combining the CDR3 with reference TRBV5-1 and TRBJ2-5 gives the whole variable domain KAGVTQTPRYLIKTRGQQVTLSCSPISGHRSVSWYQQTPGQGLQFLFEYFSETQRNKGNFPGRFSGRQFSNSRSEMNVSTLELGDSALYLCASSPNFRETQYFGPGTRLLVL.

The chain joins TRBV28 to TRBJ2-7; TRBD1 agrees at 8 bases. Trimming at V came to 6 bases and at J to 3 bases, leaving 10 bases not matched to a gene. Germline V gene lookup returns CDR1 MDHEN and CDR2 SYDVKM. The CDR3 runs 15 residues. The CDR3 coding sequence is TGTGCCAGCAGGAGACAGGGGATGGGGCTCTACGAGCAGTACGTC. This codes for CASRRQGMGLYEQYV.

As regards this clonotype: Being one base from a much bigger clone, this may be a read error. CDR3 bases: TGTGCCAGCAGCATACCAGGGAAGGAGCAGTACGTC. Translation gives CASSIPGKEQYV. The gene calls are TRBV6-2 or TRBV6-3 and TRBJ2-7, with D possibly TRBD1 on 5 matching bases. CDR3 length: 12 residues. V was cut by 6 bases and J by 7 bases, with 13 bases left in between. Germline V gene sequence: CDR1 MNHEY, CDR2 SVGEGT.

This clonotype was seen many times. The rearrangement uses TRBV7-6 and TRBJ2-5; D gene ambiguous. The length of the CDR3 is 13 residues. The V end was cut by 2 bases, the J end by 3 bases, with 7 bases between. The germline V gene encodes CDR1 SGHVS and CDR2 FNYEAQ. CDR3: CASSLHGEETQYF. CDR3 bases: TGTGCCAGCAGCTTACACGGTGAAGAGACCCAGTACTTC. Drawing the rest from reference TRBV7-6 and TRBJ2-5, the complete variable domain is GAGVSQSPRYKVTKRGQDVALRCDPISGHVSLYWYRQALGQGPEFLTYFNYEAQQDKSGLPNDRFSAERPEGSISTLTIQRTEQRDSAMYRCASSLHGEETQYFGPGTRLLVL.

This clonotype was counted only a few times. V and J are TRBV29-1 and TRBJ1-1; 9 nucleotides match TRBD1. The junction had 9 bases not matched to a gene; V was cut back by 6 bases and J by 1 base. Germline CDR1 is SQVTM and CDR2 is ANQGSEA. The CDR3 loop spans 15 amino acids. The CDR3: CSVVRDREPNTEAFF. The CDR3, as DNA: TGCAGCGTAGTCCGGGACAGGGAGCCGAACACTGAAGCTTTCTTT. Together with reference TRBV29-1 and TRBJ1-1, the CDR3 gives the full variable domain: SAVISQKPSRDICQRGTSLTIQCQVDSQVTMMFWYRQQPGQSLTLIATANQGSEATYESGFVIDKFPISRPNLTFSTLTVSNMSPEDSSIYLCSVVRDREPNTEAFFGQGTRLTVV.